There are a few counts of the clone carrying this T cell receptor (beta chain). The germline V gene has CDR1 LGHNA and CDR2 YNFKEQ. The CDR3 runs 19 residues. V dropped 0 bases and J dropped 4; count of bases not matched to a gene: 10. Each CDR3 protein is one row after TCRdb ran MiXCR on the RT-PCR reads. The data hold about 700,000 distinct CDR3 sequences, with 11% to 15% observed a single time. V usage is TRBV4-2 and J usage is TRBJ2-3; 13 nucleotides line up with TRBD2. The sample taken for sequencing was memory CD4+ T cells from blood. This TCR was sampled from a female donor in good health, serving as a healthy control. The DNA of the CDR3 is TGTGCCAGCAGCCAAGAGGCCGTAACTAGCGGGGGGGGCGCAGATACGCAGTATTTT. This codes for CASSQEAVTSGGGADTQYF.